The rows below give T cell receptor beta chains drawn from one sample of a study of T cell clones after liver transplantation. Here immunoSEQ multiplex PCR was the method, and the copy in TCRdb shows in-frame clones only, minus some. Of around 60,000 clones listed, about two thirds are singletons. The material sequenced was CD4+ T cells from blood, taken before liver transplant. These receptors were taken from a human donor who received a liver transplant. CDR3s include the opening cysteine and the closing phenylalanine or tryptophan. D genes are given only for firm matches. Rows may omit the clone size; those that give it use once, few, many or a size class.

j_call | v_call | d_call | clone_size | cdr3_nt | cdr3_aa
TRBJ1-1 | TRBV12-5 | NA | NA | TGTGCTAGTGGTTTTTTCCGGGACAAGAACACTGAAGCTTTCTTT | CASGFFRDKNTEAFF
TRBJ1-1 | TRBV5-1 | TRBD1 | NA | TGCGCCAGCAGCTTACACGGACAGGACACTGAAGCTTTCTTT | CASSLHGQDTEAFF
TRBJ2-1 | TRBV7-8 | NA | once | TGTGCCAGCAGCCCTCCCTATAGCTTGGAGGAGCAGTTCTTC | CASSPPYSLEEQFF
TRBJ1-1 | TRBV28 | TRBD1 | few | TGTGCCAGCAGTACGAGGACAGGGATGAACACTGAAGCTTTCTTT | CASSTRTGMNTEAFF
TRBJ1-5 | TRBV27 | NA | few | TGTGCCAGCAGTTTGAACAGGGCGGATCAGCCCCAGCATTTT | CASSLNRADQPQHF
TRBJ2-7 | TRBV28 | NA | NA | TGTGCCAGCAGGGGTCCGGGGATTGTCGCCGAGCAGTACTTC | CASRGPGIVAEQYF
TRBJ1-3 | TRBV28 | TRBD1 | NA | TGTGCCAGCAGTTTTGGAGGGGGCAGGAACACCATATATTTT | CASSFGGGRNTIYF
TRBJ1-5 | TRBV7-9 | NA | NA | TGTGCCAGCAGCCAAGAAGCAAGGCAGGGGAATCAGCCCCAGCATTTT | CASSQEARQGNQPQHF
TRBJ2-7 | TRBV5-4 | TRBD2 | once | TGTGCCAGCAGCTTGGGGAGAAGCGGGGGGACCTACGAGCAGTACTTC | CASSLGRSGGTYEQYF
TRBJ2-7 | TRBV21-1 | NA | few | TGTGCCGTGGAAGCGCCTGCTCGCGAGCAGTACTTC | CAVEAPAREQYF
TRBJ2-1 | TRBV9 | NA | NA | TGTGCCAGCAGCGCACAGGGCAGAAACTACAATGAGCAGTTCTTC | CASSAQGRNYNEQFF
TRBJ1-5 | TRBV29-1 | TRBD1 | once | TGCAGCGTTGGGACAGGGGGAGGTCAGCCCCAGCATTTT | CSVGTGGGQPQHF
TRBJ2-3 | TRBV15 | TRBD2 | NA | TGTGCCACCAGCGAAGCGGGGGAAGCCACAGATACGCAGTATTTT | CATSEAGEATDTQYF
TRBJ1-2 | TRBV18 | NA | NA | TGTGCCAGCTCACCACCGAACAGGGTCGGTGGCTACACCTTC | CASSPPNRVGGYTF
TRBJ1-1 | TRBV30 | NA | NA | TGTGCCTGGAGTGTATGGGGCGGCACTGAAGCTTTCTTT | CAWSVWGGTEAFF
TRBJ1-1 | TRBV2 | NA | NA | TGTGCCAGCAGTGTAAGGACTCTCCTTGAAGCTTTCTTT | CASSVRTLLEAFF
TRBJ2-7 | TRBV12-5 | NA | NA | TGTGCTAGTGGTTTGTATAGGGGCGGACGGTACGAGCAGTACTTC | CASGLYRGGRYEQYF
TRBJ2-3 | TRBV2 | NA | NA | TGTGCCAGCAGCCCTCTCGGGACTAGCACAGATACGCAGTATTTT | CASSPLGTSTDTQYF
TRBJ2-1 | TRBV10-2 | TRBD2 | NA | TGCGCCAGCAGTGAGTCGTACCGCCTAGCGGGGGGTTACAATGAGCAGTTCTTC | CASSESYRLAGGYNEQFF
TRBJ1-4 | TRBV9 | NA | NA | TGTGCCAGCAGCGTAGGGGTTGGAGGGACTAATGAAAAACTGTTTTTT | CASSVGVGGTNEKLFF
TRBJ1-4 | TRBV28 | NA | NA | TGTGCCAGCAGTTCCCAGGGGTGGGGAGAAAAACTGTTTTTT | CASSSQGWGEKLFF
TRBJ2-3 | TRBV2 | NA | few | TGTGCCAGCCACCTAGGAAGGAGGGCCGTCACAGATACGCAGTATTTT | CASHLGRRAVTDTQYF
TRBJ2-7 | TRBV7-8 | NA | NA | TGTGCCAGCAGCTCTGGAAAGGACAGCAGCTCCTACGAGCAGTACTTC | CASSSGKDSSSYEQYF
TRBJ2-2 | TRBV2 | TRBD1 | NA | TGTGCCAGCAGTGAAGCAGGGACAGAGAACACCGGGGAGCTGTTTTTT | CASSEAGTENTGELFF
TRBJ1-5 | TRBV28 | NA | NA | TGTGCCAGCAGTTTGTGGCAGGGGAATCAGCCCCAGCATTTT | CASSLWQGNQPQHF
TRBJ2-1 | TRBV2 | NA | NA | TGTGCCAGCAGTGCAGGGGCCAATGAGCAGTTCTTC | CASSAGANEQFF
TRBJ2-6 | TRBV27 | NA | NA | TGTGCCAGCAGTACGGTTCAAATGGGGGCCAACGTCCTGACTTTC | CASSTVQMGANVLTF
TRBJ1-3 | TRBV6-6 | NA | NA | TGTGCCAGCAGTTCCCCCGGGGGAAACACCATATATTTT | CASSSPGGNTIYF
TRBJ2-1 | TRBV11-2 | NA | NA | TGTGCCAGCAGCTTTAGGGGCTCTGGTACTCTCAATGAGCAGTTCTTC | CASSFRGSGTLNEQFF
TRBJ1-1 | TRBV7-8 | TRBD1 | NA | TGTGCCAGCAGCCATCCGTACAGGGGAATGAACACTGAAGCTTTCTTT | CASSHPYRGMNTEAFF
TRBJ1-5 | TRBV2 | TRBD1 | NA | TGTGCCAGCAGCAGGGGGCTCAGCAATCAGCCCCAGCATTTT | CASSRGLSNQPQHF
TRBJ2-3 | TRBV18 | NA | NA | TGTGCCAGCTCACCCGACAGAGCAAGCACAGATACGCAGTATTTT | CASSPDRASTDTQYF
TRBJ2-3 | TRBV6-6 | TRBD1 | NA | TGTGCCACCACCCGTGGGGGCAGGGGGCTAGCAGATACGCAGTATTTT | CATTRGGRGLADTQYF
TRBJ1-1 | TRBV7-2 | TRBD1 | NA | TGTGCCAGCAGCTTATTTGGGACAGCCATGAACACTGAAGCTTTCTTT | CASSLFGTAMNTEAFF
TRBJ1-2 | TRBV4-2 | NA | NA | TGTGCCAGCAGCCAAGTCGAGGGTTTAGGCTACACCTTC | CASSQVEGLGYTF
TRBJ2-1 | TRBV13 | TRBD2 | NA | TGTGCCAGCAGCTTGGCTAGCGGGGTGAGCTCCTACAATGAGCAGTTCTTC | CASSLASGVSSYNEQFF
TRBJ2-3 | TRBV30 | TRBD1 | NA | TGTGCCTGGGCGACAGGGTGGAACACAGATACGCAGTATTTT | CAWATGWNTDTQYF
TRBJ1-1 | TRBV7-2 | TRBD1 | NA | TGTGCCAGCAGCGAGGACAGGGACACTGAAGCTTTCTTT | CASSEDRDTEAFF
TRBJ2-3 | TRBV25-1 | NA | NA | TGTGCCAGCAGTCCTAAGAGCCCCACAGATACGCAGTATTTT | CASSPKSPTDTQYF
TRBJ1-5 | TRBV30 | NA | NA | TGTGCCTGGAGCAACAGGGAACGGAATCAGCCCCAGCATTTT | CAWSNRERNQPQHF
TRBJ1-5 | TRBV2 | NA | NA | TGTGCCAGCAAAGCGGTGGTCGCCAATCAGCCCCAGCATTTT | CASKAVVANQPQHF
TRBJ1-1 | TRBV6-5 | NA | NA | TGTGCCAGCAGTTACTCGAGCTTGAACACTGAAGCTTTCTTT | CASSYSSLNTEAFF
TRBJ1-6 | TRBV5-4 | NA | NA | TGTGCCAGCAGCTTGGGAGGCCAGAGCTCCTATAATTCACCCCTCCACTTT | CASSLGGQSSYNSPLHF
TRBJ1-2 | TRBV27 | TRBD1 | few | TGTGCCAGCAGTACCGAGGACAGGGTTCGTGGCTACACCTTC | CASSTEDRVRGYTF
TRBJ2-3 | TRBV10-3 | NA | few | TGTGCCATCAGTGAGTCGACTCAGGGACAGTATTTT | CAISESTQGQYF
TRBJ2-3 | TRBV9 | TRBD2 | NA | TGTGCCAGCAGCCAAACGACTAGCGGGGGCACAGATACGCAGTATTTT | CASSQTTSGGTDTQYF
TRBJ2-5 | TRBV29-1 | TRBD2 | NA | TGCAGCGTGCCGCGGGAGGGGTTGGAGACCCAGTACTTC | CSVPREGLETQYF